The rows below give T cell receptor beta chains drawn from one sample of a study of CXCR3-negative and CXCR3-positive naive CD8 T cells. After re-calling the 5' RACE reads, TCRdb lists one entry per CDR3 protein, DNA absent. The sample table includes around 92,000 distinct CDR3 sequences. The sequenced material came from naive CXCR3- CD8+ T cells from blood. These receptors were collected from a human donor in good health. Some clones in this sample may be carry-over from other donors' samples. Each CDR3 is given with its conserved first and last residue.

TRBJ1-5 | TRBV7-9 | CASSLPGNGNQPQHF
TRBJ1-5 | TRBV5-1 | CASSLAGQGNQPQHF
TRBJ2-1 | TRBV7-3 | CASSVKLAGAYNEQFF
TRBJ2-7 | TRBV27 | CASSLTGGYEQYF
TRBJ2-7 | TRBV3-1 | CASSQEAGTVSYEQYF
TRBJ2-1 | TRBV7-6 | CASSSESGTYNEQFF
TRBJ2-5 | TRBV28 | CASSLADRLVNQETQYF
TRBJ2-1 | TRBV29-1 | CSVMGTTTYNEQFF
TRBJ1-2 | TRBV9 | CASSVASGVAYGYTF
TRBJ2-2 | TRBV25-1 | CASSESYSGQLDGELFF
TRBJ2-3 | TRBV11-2 | CASSFRAKGDTDTQYF
TRBJ1-1 | TRBV6-5 | CASRTGGNTEAFF
TRBJ2-3 | TRBV27 | CASSSQNTDTQYF
TRBJ2-1 | TRBV21-1 | CASSKQGPTSGSLSGDEQFF
TRBJ2-1 | TRBV6-5 | CASSYGEGRNEQFF
TRBJ2-1 | TRBV2 | CASSARVTLYPYNEQFF
TRBJ2-2 | TRBV7-9 | CASSSGLAGGPDGELFF
TRBJ2-7 | TRBV7-9 | CASSHHRVYEQYF